This TCR beta chain emerged from a study of blood T cell repertoires in COVID-19. CDR3 length equals 21 residues. The germline CDR1 and CDR2 sequences are SGHTA and FQGTGA. V trimming: 5 bases; J trimming: 4 bases; junction bases outside the gene matches: 25. Original data processing: Using reference gene primer amplification, nucleated cell counts were estimated. Generated by immunoSEQ multiplex PCR, the TCRdb table keeps only in-frame clones and is missing some. V, J and clone size were drawn from that table, and D and trimming were deduced from the DNA. The sample carries 120,000 to 150,000 clones, around 90% recorded once.

The sequencing sample was made of peripheral blood. The sequence was obtained from a woman in her 50s with acute or convalescent COVID-19. This rearrangement joins TRBV7-3 to TRBJ2-3; 9 bases line up with TRBD2. This chain's CDR3 is CASSQIIRGIAGAPGADTQYF. CDR3 DNA sequence: TGTGCCAGCAGCCAAATCATTCGGGGAATAGCGGGAGCCCCGGGCGCAGATACGCAGTATTTT.